The sequence of this T cell receptor beta chain was determined in a study of blood T cell repertoires in COVID-19. Across the whole study: PBMCs, B-cell-depleted T cells, or T cells were the source of the cDNA or gDNA that made up the material.

TCRdb keeps only in-frame clones here, not all; method: immunoSEQ multiplex PCR. The sample lists approximately 90,000 clones, about two thirds seen once, with approximately 14% in the top ten. V was trimmed by 4 bases and J by 1 base, leaving 11 bases between them. Per the germline V gene, CDR1 is MDHEN and CDR2 is SYDVKM. The CDR3 loop spans 15 amino acids. V usage is TRBV28 and J usage is TRBJ1-5, with D unresolved. This receptor was identified in a woman of 80 years or more with acute or convalescent COVID-19. Source material: peripheral blood. The CDR3: CASSWHSQSNQPQHF. The CDR3, as DNA: TGTGCCAGCAGTTGGCACAGTCAGAGCAATCAGCCCCAGCATTTT.